These 26 T cell receptor beta chains share one sample of origin, sequenced in a study of regulatory T cells in long-lasting Graves disease. Building of the TCR beta libraries involved iRepertoire HTBI primers and Arm-PCR of CDR3 regions. TCRdb processed the multiplex PCR reads anew with MiXCR; each CDR3 protein has one entry. This sample has a few hundred thousand distinct CDR3 sequences, with over 14% found just once. Time point reported: newly diagnosed GD, antithyroid drugs for less than 3 months. RNA extracted from PBMCs served as the sequencing template. These data also formed part of another study, on T cells in Graves' hyperthyroidism and ophthalmopathy.

Sequencing was performed on peripheral blood mononuclear cells (PBMCs), taken at new diagnosis, from a patient treated with antithyroid drugs. The receptor source for this set is a woman in her 40s with Graves disease.

This clonotype was seen ten or more times. The V and J genes are TRBV12-3 or TRBV12-4 and TRBJ1-2; a possible D gene is TRBD1 (5 bases). This CDR3 is built from 14 residues. V lost 5 bases and J lost 0, with 10 bases in between. CDR3 in amino acids: CASSPGTANYGYTF. The CDR3, as DNA: TGTGCCAGCAGTCCGGGGACGGCTAACTATGGCTACACCTTC.

In its sample, this clonotype was seen many times. V and J are TRBV12-3 or TRBV12-4 and TRBJ1-5, with a tentative D call TRBD1 (6 bases). The CDR3 spans 14 residues. V lost 2 bases, J lost 5 bases, and 10 bases lay in between. CDR3 residues: CASSLRGADQPQHF. The DNA for the CDR3 is TGTGCCAGCAGTTTACGGGGGGCGGATCAGCCCCAGCATTTT.

This clonotype was counted only a few times. The chain recombines TRBV27 with TRBJ2-1, with 9 nucleotides matching TRBD2. The J segment lost 6 bases and the V segment lost 7 bases, leaving 4 bases of the junction unmatched. The CDR3 spans 13 residues. In germline, CDR1 is MNHEY, CDR2 SMNVEV (reference sequence). In DNA form, the CDR3 reads TGTGCCAGCACTATTAGCGGGAGCAATGAGCAGTTCTTC. This gives the protein CASTISGSNEQFF.

This clonotype was recorded many times. The genes are TRBV12-3 or TRBV12-4 and TRBJ2-1, with a weak D call TRBD2 (6 bases). The CDR3 runs 15 residues. V lost 5 bases and J lost 3, with 14 bases in between. CDR3 sequence reads: CASSQQVGGYNEQFF. The CDR3 coding sequence is TGTGCCAGCAGTCAGCAGGTGGGGGGCTACAATGAGCAGTTCTTC.

In its sample, this clonotype was seen many times. The chain combines TRBV7-9 with TRBJ2-7, with 7 bases identical to TRBD2. The CDR3 totals 14 residues. CDR1 and CDR2 from the germline V gene are SEHNR and FQNEAQ (reference sequence). Losses at the gene ends were 6 bases for V and 6 bases for J; bases not matched to a gene: 11. As DNA, the CDR3 is TGTGCCAGCAGTCCTCGGGCTAGCGGTTCCGAGCAGTACTTC. This encodes CASSPRASGSEQYF.

The chain combines TRBV6-1 with TRBJ1-6; D remains unclear. Germline loops: CDR1 MNHNS, CDR2 SASEGT. V dropped 5 bases and J dropped 6 bases, with 14 bases sitting between them. The CDR3 spans 15 residues. CDR3 amino acids: CASSPDNEGNSPLHF. The CDR3 DNA is TGTGCCAGCAGTCCCGACAACGAGGGTAATTCACCCCTCCACTTT.

The table lists this clonotype with a few counts. J is TRBJ1-6 and V is TRBV5-4; tentative D call: TRBD1 (5 bases). This CDR3 contains 15 residues. The germline V gene has CDR1 SGHNT and CDR2 YYREEE (reference sequence). With 1 base removed from V and 6 bases from J, the gap between germline ends came to 11 bases. The CDR3 region has the DNA TGTGCCAGCAGCTTGATAGCAGGGCCTAATTCACCCCTCCACTTT. Encoded protein: CASSLIAGPNSPLHF.

This clonotype was seen only a few times. The genes are TRBV20-1 and TRBJ1-2; D is possibly TRBD1 (6 bases). V shed 3 bases and J shed 7 bases, with 18 bases lying between them. The CDR3 is made up of 14 amino acids. CDR1 is DFQATT, CDR2 SNEGSKA, per germline (reference sequence). The chain's CDR3 is CSASSRGTSSGYTF. The CDR3, as DNA: TGCAGTGCTAGTAGCCGAGGGACAAGTTCTGGCTACACCTTC.

The table lists this clonotype with many counts. The J gene is TRBJ2-1, the V gene TRBV28; TRBD2 matches 10 bases. CDR1 is MDHEN and CDR2 is SYDVKM in the germline V gene. V dropped 3 bases and J dropped 6; count of bases not matched to a gene: 5. The CDR3 is 15 amino acids. The CDR3 sequence: CASSFYRTSGNEQFF. The CDR3 nucleotides are TGTGCCAGCAGTTTTTATCGGACTAGCGGCAATGAGCAGTTCTTC.

This clonotype has only a few counts. The chain has TRBV20-1 and TRBJ2-1, with D perhaps matching TRBD2 (5 bases). The CDR3 runs to 15 residues. Germline lookup yields CDR1 DFQATT and CDR2 SNEGSKA (reference sequence). With 3 bases removed from V and 6 bases from J, the gap between germline ends came to 18 bases. The CDR3 loop reads CSASKGRTVFNEQFF. The DNA for the CDR3 is TGCAGTGCTAGTAAGGGCAGGACTGTTTTCAATGAGCAGTTCTTC.

This clonotype was recorded at least ten times. The chain couples TRBV5-1 to TRBJ2-4; D remains ambiguous. Germline CDR1 reads SGHRS; CDR2 reads YFSETQ. V was shortened by 4 bases and J by 8 bases, with 13 bases between the two germline ends. This CDR3 region has 13 residues. CDR3 sequence: CASSTWTGDIQYF. Written as DNA, the CDR3 is TGCGCCAGCAGCACCTGGACCGGCGACATTCAGTACTTC.

Ten or more counts support this clonotype. This sequence joins TRBV11-2 and TRBJ1-1; possibly TRBD1 for D (6 bases). V lost 5 bases and J lost 4, with 17 bases in between. Germline values: CDR1 SGHAT, CDR2 FQNNGV. CDR3 size: 15 residues. DNA for the CDR3: TGTGCCAGCAGCCGTGGGTGGGGGGGGCCCACTGAAGCTTTCTTT. It translates to CASSRGWGGPTEAFF.

This clonotype showed up many times. This rearrangement joins TRBV2 to TRBJ2-7; D call uncertain. CDR1 SNHLY and CDR2 FYNNEI come from the germline V gene. The CDR3 covers 15 residues. V shed 5 bases and J shed 2 bases, with 16 bases lying between them. The CDR3 DNA follows: TGTGCCAGCAGTTTAAATCCGGGCCTCGCCTACGAGCAGTACTTC. Translating gives CASSLNPGLAYEQYF.

In this sample, this clonotype turned up many times. The genes are TRBV5-1 and TRBJ2-2; 7 bases align to TRBD1. The CDR3 loop spans 17 amino acids. J was trimmed by 3 bases and V by 3 bases; bases with no gene match: 11. CDR1 and CDR2 (germline): SGHRS, YFSETQ. CDR3 residues: CASSSYRGSAYTGELFF. The CDR3 DNA is TGCGCCAGCAGCTCGTACAGGGGCAGCGCGTACACCGGGGAGCTGTTTTTT.

The chain carries TRBV10-3 and TRBJ2-1; unclear D gene. The germline gives CDR1 ENHRY, CDR2 SYGVKD. The CDR3 loop spans 16 amino acids. The V gene lost 0 bases and the J gene lost 0 bases, with 9 bases spanning the gap. The CDR3, as DNA: TGTGCCATCAGTGAGTCAGAAGGTAGCTCCTACAATGAGCAGTTCTTC. This translates into CAISESEGSSYNEQFF.

This clonotype was counted ten times or more. CDR3 DNA sequence: TGTGCCAGCACCTGGGACAGCACAGATACGCAGTATTTT. Translation: CASTWDSTDTQYF. The rearrangement joins TRBV5-5 to TRBJ2-3, with D perhaps given as TRBD1 or TRBD2 (5 bases each). Germline V gene lookup returns CDR1 SGHKS and CDR2 YYEKEE (reference sequence). V was clipped by 6 bases and J by 0 bases, with 8 bases between them. The CDR3 is 13 amino acids.

This chain joins TRBV27 and TRBJ2-3; 7 nucleotides line up with TRBD1. CDR1 is MNHEY and CDR2 is SMNVEV in the germline V gene (reference sequence). The CDR3 is made up of 15 amino acids. Unmatched junction bases numbered 9, after V lost 5 bases and J lost 4 bases. CDR3 bases: TGTGCCAGCAGTCCCCAGACAGGGTACGCAGATACGCAGTATTTT. Encoded protein: CASSPQTGYADTQYF.

This clonotype has a handful of counts. The J gene is TRBJ2-2, the V gene TRBV4-1, with D tentatively TRBD2 (5 bases). The V and J ends lost 0 bases and 0 bases respectively, with 14 bases between them. Germline CDR1 is MGHRA and CDR2 is YSYEKL. The CDR3 contains 18 residues. The CDR3 bases are TGCGCCAGCAGCCAAGATTGGCTAGCAGCCGCGAACACCGGGGAGCTGTTTTTT. Its translation is CASSQDWLAAANTGELFF.

This CDR3 reads CASSKIESSYNEQFF. As DNA, the CDR3 is TGTGCCAGCAGTAAGATCGAGAGCTCCTACAATGAGCAGTTCTTC. This chain connects TRBV6-4 to TRBJ2-1, with D uncertain. Deletions cut 5 bases from V and 0 bases from J, with 11 bases between. Germline CDR1 is MRHNA and CDR2 is SNTAGT. CDR3 size: 15 residues.

This clonotype was recorded many times. V is TRBV28 and J is TRBJ2-7; D is undetermined. V was trimmed by 5 bases and J by 2 bases, leaving 13 bases between them. In germline, CDR1 is MDHEN, CDR2 SYDVKM. The CDR3 consists of 14 residues. This CDR3 reads CASSTPLQAYEQYF. CDR3 DNA sequence: TGTGCCAGCAGTACACCATTGCAGGCCTACGAGCAGTACTTC.

Many counts were recorded for this clonotype. The gene calls are TRBV7-7 and TRBJ2-5; weak D call: TRBD2 (5 bases). The CDR3 totals 14 residues. Germline V gene sequence: CDR1 SSHAT, CDR2 FNYEAQ (reference sequence). In nucleotides, the CDR3 is TGTGCTACCAAGAGGGCCGCTCCACAAGAGACCCAGTACTTC. It translates to CATKRAAPQETQYF.

The chain couples TRBV7-8 to TRBJ2-1, with 8 bases fitting TRBD1. The V and J ends lost 5 bases and 4 bases, in that order; junction bases with no gene match: 7. The CDR3 is 15 amino acids. Germline V gene sequence: CDR1 SGHVS, CDR2 FQNEAQ. The CDR3 DNA sequence: TGTGCCAGCAGCGGGGGACAGGAGATTTACAATGAGCAGTTCTTC. The encoded protein is CASSGGQEIYNEQFF. Based on the CDR3 plus reference TRBV7-8 and TRBJ2-1, the full variable domain is GAGVSQSPRYKVAKRGQDVALRCDPISGHVSLFWYQQALGQGPEFLTYFQNEAQLDKSGLPSDRFFAERPEGSVSTLKIQRTQQEDSAVYLCASSGGQEIYNEQFFGPGTRLTVL.

This clonotype was recorded many times. The V and J genes are TRBV2 and TRBJ2-1; D is unclear. The V end lost 4 bases, the J end lost 0 bases, and 7 bases lay between the germline ends. The CDR3 extends over 14 amino acids. The germline V gene encodes CDR1 SNHLY and CDR2 FYNNEI. In nucleotides, the CDR3 is TGTGCCAGCAGTGCCGGGCCCTCCTACAATGAGCAGTTCTTC. This codes for CASSAGPSYNEQFF. The full variable domain, with the rest looked up from reference TRBV2 and TRBJ2-1, is EPEVTQTPSHQVTQMGQEVILRCVPISNHLYFYWYRQILGQKVEFLVSFYNNEISEKSEIFDDQFSVERPDGSNFTLKIRSTKLEDSAMYFCASSAGPSYNEQFFGPGTRLTVL.

In its sample, this clonotype was seen many times. This sequence joins TRBV28 and TRBJ2-3; 8 bases are shared with TRBD1. CDR1 is MDHEN, CDR2 SYDVKM, per germline. V lost 1 base to trimming and J lost 6 bases; unmatched junction nucleotides: 18. The length of the CDR3 is 19 residues. This CDR3 reads CASSLYTGGPIPRSDTQYF. The CDR3 DNA follows: TGTGCCAGCAGTTTATATACAGGGGGTCCGATACCACGAAGCGATACGCAGTATTTT.

This clonotype was seen ten or more times. CDR3 nucleotides: TGTGCCAGCAGTTACTTCAGCGGGAGGTCTCCCTACGAGCAGTACTTC. Its protein product is CASSYFSGRSPYEQYF. The gene calls are TRBV6-2 or TRBV6-3 and TRBJ2-7; 9 nucleotides align to TRBD2. This CDR3 comprises 16 residues. Looked up from germline, CDR1 is MNHEY and CDR2 is SVGEGT. The V and J ends lost 1 base and 2 bases, in that order; junction bases with no gene match: 6.

This clonotype was picked up a small number of times. The CDR3 nucleotides are TGTGCCAGCAGCTTCTCTCCACTGAGCTCCTACAATGAGCAGTTCTTC. It codes for CASSFSPLSSYNEQFF. The V call is TRBV7-2, the J call TRBJ2-1; unclear D gene. Trimming removed 3 bases from V and 0 bases from J, with 12 bases in between. Germline CDR1 reads SGHTA; CDR2 reads FQGNSA. This CDR3 has 16 amino acids.